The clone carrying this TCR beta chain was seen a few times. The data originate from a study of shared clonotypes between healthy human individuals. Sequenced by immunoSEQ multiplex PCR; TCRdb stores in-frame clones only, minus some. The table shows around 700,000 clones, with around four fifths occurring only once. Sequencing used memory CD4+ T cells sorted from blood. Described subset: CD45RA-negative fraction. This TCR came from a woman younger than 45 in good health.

The CDR3 protein is CASRAGPIEQYF. CDR3 bases: TGTGCCAGCAGGGCCGGACCGATCGAGCAGTACTTC. The chain is built from TRBV27 and TRBJ2-7; D ambiguous. CDR1 is MNHEY and CDR2 is SMNVEV in the germline V gene (reference sequence). The germline V and J ends were trimmed by 6 bases and 6 bases, with 12 bases remaining between them. This CDR3 contains 12 residues.